This TCR beta chain was recovered during a study of blood T cell repertoires in COVID-19. Turning to the study itself: There were acute and convalescent COVID-19 samples, and they came from the United States, Italy and Spain.

Authors' data handling: Amplification of reference gene primers was used by the study to estimate nucleated cell counts. Only in-frame clones appear in the TCRdb table, and some are missing; sequencing was by immunoSEQ multiplex PCR. The V and J calls and clone size were taken over from that table, and D and trimming were inferred from the DNA. The table has roughly 130,000 clones, around nine tenths seen once. The CDR3 is made up of 16 amino acids. The V segment lost 2 bases and the J segment 1 base; nucleotides outside the gene matches: 5. CDR1 and CDR2 from the germline V gene are KGHSH and LQKENI.

Material for sequencing was peripheral blood. This clonotype was sampled from a man between 50 and 59 years old with active COVID-19. The chain couples TRBV18 to TRBJ2-5; TRBD2 matches at 9 bases. The CDR3 region has the DNA TGTGCCAGCTCACCAAGGACGACTAGCGGCCAAGAGACCCAGTACTTC. Protein: CASSPRTTSGQETQYF.